This T cell receptor (beta chain) is from a study of blood T cells in healthy people across ages. As for the study in general: Template switching recovered approximately one barcoded beta molecule for every two T cells. Study-wide findings and caveats: Long-lived donors carried more naive CD4+ cells and greater diversity than aged donors. Roughly linear declines in TCR beta diversity per million T cells occurred with age.

It was with a sample-barcoded 5' primer and a J-beta primer mix that a second PCR of roughly 7 to 12 cycles was run. MiXCR was run by TCRdb on the 5' RACE reads, yielding one entry per CDR3 protein. The table has about 1.7 million distinct CDR3 sequences, approximately 28% seen once. A note on this clonotype: The antigen is unknown.

Isolated PBMCs totaled at least 7 million in each sample. The clonotype comes from a woman aged 25 to 45 in good health. The sequenced sample consisted of blood.

The CDR3 sequence is CASSGRDRVYNEQFF. The CDR3 DNA sequence: TGTGCCAGCTCGGGCCGGGACAGGGTGTACAATGAGCAGTTCTTC. V gene TRBV18 combines with J gene TRBJ2-1; 9 bases match TRBD1. Looked up from germline, CDR1 is KGHSH and CDR2 is LQKENI. The CDR3 runs to 15 residues. With V trimmed by 6 bases and J by 4 bases, 7 bases remained unmatched.